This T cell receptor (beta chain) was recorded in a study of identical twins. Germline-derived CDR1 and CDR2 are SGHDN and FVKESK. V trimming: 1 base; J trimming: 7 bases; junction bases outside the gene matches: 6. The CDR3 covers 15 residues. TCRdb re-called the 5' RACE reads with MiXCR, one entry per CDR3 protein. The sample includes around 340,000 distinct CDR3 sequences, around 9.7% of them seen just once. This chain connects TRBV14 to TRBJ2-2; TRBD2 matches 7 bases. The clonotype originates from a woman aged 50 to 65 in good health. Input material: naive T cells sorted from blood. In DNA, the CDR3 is TGTGCCAGCAGCCAAGGACTAGCCGGGAGCGGGGAGCTGTTTTTT. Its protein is CASSQGLAGSGELFF. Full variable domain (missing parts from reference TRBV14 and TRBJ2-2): EAGVTQFPSHSVIEKGQTVTLRCDPISGHDNLYWYRRVMGKEIKFLLHFVKESKQDESGMPNNRFLAERTGGTYSTLKVQPAELEDSGVYFCASSQGLAGSGELFFGEGSRLTVL.